What follows describes a single T cell receptor (beta chain). This record comes from a study of T-cell reconstitution after alpha-beta-depleted transplantation in children. Researchers prepared the TCRbeta library using unique molecular identifiers, the study reports. TCRdb independently ran MiXCR on the PCR reads; one entry per CDR3 protein. Here the sample spans 450,000 to 700,000 distinct CDR3 sequences, 25% to 30% being singletons. The receptor's source is a boy younger than two with Wiskott-Aldrich syndrome, due to receive a stem cell transplant. Source: PBMCs, taken before TCRalphabeta/CD19-depleted stem cell transplant.

The CDR3 here is CSAPLAGGREKLFF. CDR3 nucleotide sequence: TGCAGTGCCCCTTTGGCAGGGGGGAGGGAAAAACTGTTTTTT. The J gene is TRBJ1-4, the V gene TRBV20-1, with TRBD1 matching 7 bases. Germline assignment: CDR1 DFQATT and CDR2 SNEGSKA (reference sequence). The CDR3 spans 14 residues. The V segment lost 6 bases and the J segment 8 bases; nucleotides outside the gene matches: 12.